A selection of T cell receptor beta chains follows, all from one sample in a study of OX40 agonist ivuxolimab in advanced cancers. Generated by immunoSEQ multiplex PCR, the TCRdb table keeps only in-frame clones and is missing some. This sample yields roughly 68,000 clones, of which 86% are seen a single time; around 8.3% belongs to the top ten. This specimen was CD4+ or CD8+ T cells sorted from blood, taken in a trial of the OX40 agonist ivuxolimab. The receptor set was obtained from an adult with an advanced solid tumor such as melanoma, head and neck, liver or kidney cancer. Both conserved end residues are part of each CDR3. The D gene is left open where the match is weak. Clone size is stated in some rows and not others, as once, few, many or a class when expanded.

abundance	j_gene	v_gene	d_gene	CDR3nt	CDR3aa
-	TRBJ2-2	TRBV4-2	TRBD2	TGTGCCAGCAGCCGAAAGGTATTAACGGCTAGCGGGAACACCGGGGAGCTGTTTTTT	CASSRKVLTASGNTGELFF
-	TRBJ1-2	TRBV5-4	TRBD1	TGTGCCAGCAGCTTGGTTGGGACAGGGGGCCGAGGCTACACCTTC	CASSLVGTGGRGYTF
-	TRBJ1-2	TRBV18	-	TGTGCCAGCTCACCAATGGACCCGACTAGCTATGGCTACACCTTC	CASSPMDPTSYGYTF
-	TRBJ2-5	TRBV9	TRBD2	TGTGCCAGCAGCGCCACGGGGGGGCAAGAGACCCAGTACTTC	CASSATGGQETQYF
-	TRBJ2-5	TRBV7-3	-	TGTGCCAGCAGCCCAGCGAACTCCCGGACCCAGTACTTC	CASSPANSRTQYF
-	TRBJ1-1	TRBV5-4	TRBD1	TGTGCCAGCAGCATTGACAGGGGCACTGAAGCTTTCTTT	CASSIDRGTEAFF
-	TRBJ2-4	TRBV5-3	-	TGTGCCAGAAGCTTGGAAAAGGAAGACATTCAGTACTTC	CARSLEKEDIQYF
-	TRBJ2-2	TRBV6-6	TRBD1	TGTGCCAGCCGTTGGGACAGGGGTGTAGCAGTCGGGGAGCTGTTTTTT	CASRWDRGVAVGELFF
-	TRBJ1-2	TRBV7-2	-	TGTGCCAGCAGCCCTGCGGACAGCCCTTGGGGCTACACCTTC	CASSPADSPWGYTF
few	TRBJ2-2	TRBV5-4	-	TGTGCCAGCAGCTTTTCGCGGTCAAACACCGGGGAGCTGTTTTTT	CASSFSRSNTGELFF
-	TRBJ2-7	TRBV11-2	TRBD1	TGTGCCAGCAGCTTAAGGGGACAGGGGGGCTACGAGCAGTACTTC	CASSLRGQGGYEQYF
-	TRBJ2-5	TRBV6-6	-	TGTGCCAGCAGTGGTCCCGGGGGCCAAGAGACCCAGTACTTC	CASSGPGGQETQYF
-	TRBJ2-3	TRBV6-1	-	TGTGCCAGCAGTGCCTACCGGGGACCCACAGATACGCAGTATTTT	CASSAYRGPTDTQYF
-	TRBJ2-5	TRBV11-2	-	TGTGCCAGCAGCCCAAAAGAGACCCAGTACTTC	CASSPKETQYF
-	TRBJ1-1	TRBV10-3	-	TGTGCCATCAAATTGGACACTGAAGCTTTCTTT	CAIKLDTEAFF
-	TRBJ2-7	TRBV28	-	TGTGCCAGCCAGTGGGGTGGGTACGAGCAGTACTTC	CASQWGGYEQYF
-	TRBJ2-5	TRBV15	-	TGTGCCACCAGCAGAGATCCTGGAGGCCAGGAGACCCAGTACTTC	CATSRDPGGQETQYF
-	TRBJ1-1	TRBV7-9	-	TGTGCCAGCAGCCCCTTAGGAAGGAACACTGAAGCTTTCTTT	CASSPLGRNTEAFF
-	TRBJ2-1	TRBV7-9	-	TGTGCCAGCCAGGGGATCGGCTACAATGAGCAGTTCTTC	CASQGIGYNEQFF
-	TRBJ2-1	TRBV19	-	TGTGCCAGTAAAAACAGGGAGTTCGGCAATGAGCAGTTCTTC	CASKNREFGNEQFF
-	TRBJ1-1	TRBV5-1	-	TGCGCCAGCAGCAACCGGGATGACACTGAAGCTTTCTTT	CASSNRDDTEAFF
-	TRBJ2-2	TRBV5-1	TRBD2	TGCGCCAGCAGCTCGGCCCGGGGGGCGAACACCGGGGAGCTGTTTTTT	CASSSARGANTGELFF
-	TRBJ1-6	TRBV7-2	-	TGTGCCAGCAGCTTAGGAACGAGCTCCTATAATTCACCCCTCCACTTT	CASSLGTSSYNSPLHF
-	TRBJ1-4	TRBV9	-	TGTGCCAGCAGCGTAGAAGGGGTTGAAAAACTGTTTTTT	CASSVEGVEKLFF
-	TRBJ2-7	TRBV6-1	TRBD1	TGTGCCAGCAACCCACCGGGACAGGGATTTAACGAGCAGTACTTC	CASNPPGQGFNEQYF
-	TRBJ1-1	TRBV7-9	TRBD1	TGTGCCAGCAGTACAGGGGCGGGGAACACTGAAGCTTTCTTT	CASSTGAGNTEAFF
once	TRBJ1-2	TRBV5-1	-	TGCGCCAGCAGCTTGAACTATGGCTACACCTTC	CASSLNYGYTF
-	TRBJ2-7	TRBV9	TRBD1	TGTGCCAGCAGCGCGGGGGACAGGGTGCGCGAGCAGTACTTC	CASSAGDRVREQYF
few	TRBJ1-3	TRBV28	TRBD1	TGTGCCAGCAGTTTATACGGACAGGGAAGCTCTGGAAACACCATATATTTT	CASSLYGQGSSGNTIYF
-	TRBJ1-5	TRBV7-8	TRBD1	TGTGCCAGCAACACTTGGACAGGGGGTTTACGCAATCAGCCCCAGCATTTT	CASNTWTGGLRNQPQHF
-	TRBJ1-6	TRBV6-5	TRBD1	TGTGCCAGCAGCCCGACAGGGATTAGTGATTCACCCCTCCACTTT	CASSPTGISDSPLHF
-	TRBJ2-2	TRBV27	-	TGTGCCAGCAGGCGGAACACCGGGGAGCTGTTTTTT	CASRRNTGELFF
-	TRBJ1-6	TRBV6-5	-	TGTGCCAGCAGTTTGGACGGCCTAGAGCCCCTCCACTTT	CASSLDGLEPLHF
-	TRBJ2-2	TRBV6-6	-	TGTGCCACGGCTGGGGGGCGAGGGGCCGGGGAGCTGTTTTTT	CATAGGRGAGELFF
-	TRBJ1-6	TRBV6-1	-	TGTGCCAGCAGGGGAGGGATCAATTCACCCCTCCACTTT	CASRGGINSPLHF
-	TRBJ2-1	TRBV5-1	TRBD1	TGCGCCAGCAGCTTCCGGGACAGGGGAAATGAGCAGTTCTTC	CASSFRDRGNEQFF
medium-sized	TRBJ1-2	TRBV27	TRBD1	TGTGCCAGCAGTTCTCAGACAGGGGGCTATGGCTACACCTTC	CASSSQTGGYGYTF
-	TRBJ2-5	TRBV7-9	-	TGTGCCAGCAGCTGGACAAAATCCCAAGAGACCCAGTACTTC	CASSWTKSQETQYF
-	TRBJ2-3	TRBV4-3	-	TGCGCCAGTGCGGCCGGGTGGTCAGATACGCAGTATTTT	CASAAGWSDTQYF
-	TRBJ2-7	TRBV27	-	TGTGCCAGCTCCGCCAGCAGGGTGGCCTACGAGCAGTACTTC	CASSASRVAYEQYF
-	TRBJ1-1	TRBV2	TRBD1	TGTGCCCAAACGGGGACAGTGAACACTGAAGCTTTCTTT	CAQTGTVNTEAFF
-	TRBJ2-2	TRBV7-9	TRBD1	TGTGCCAGCAGACCGGGACAGGGGACCACCGGGGAGCTGTTTTTT	CASRPGQGTTGELFF
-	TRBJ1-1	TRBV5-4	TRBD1	TGTGCCAGCAGCTGGGGGCAGTCAGGGGGTGAAGCTTTCTTT	CASSWGQSGGEAFF
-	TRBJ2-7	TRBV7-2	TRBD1	TGTGCCAGCAGCTTTGGGACAGGGGCTCACTACCTCTCCTACGAGCAGTACTTC	CASSFGTGAHYLSYEQYF
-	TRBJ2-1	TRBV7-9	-	TGTGCCAGCAGCTTAATGGCGGGGGCGTACAATGAGCAGTTCTTC	CASSLMAGAYNEQFF
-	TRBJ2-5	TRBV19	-	TGTGCCAGTAGTATAGAGCAGGGTAGGGCCCAGTACTTC	CASSIEQGRAQYF
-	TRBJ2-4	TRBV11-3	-	TGTGCCAGCAGCTTTTTCGGGACGGAAAAAAACATTCAGTACTTC	CASSFFGTEKNIQYF
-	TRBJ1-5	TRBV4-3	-	TGCGCCAGCAGCCAAGCAGGGAGCAATCAGCCCCAGCATTTT	CASSQAGSNQPQHF